This T cell receptor (beta chain) was profiled in a study of T cell responses to AZD1222 COVID-19 vaccine. Study details: Pooling was applied to second doses at about 4 or about 12 weeks.

Study findings and constraints: Among the donors, most were white British and more were female, and clonal diversity was possibly underestimated. Spike was spanned by vaccine-associated CD4 TCRs, which were dominant at 160-218 and 743-854. Repertoire collection took place solely once the T cell response had peaked.

Sequenced by immunoSEQ multiplex PCR; TCRdb stores in-frame clones only, minus some. The table lists about 85,000 clones, over 75% of them singletons. Note on this clone: Its specificity is unknown.

Trimming shortened V by 7 bases and J by 5 bases, and 20 bases separated the two germline ends. The V gene's germline CDR1 is SEHNR and CDR2 FQNEAQ (reference sequence). The length of the CDR3 is 16 residues. The sequence derives from an adult in good health. The input for sequencing was peripheral blood, taken on day 0 of AZD1222 vaccination. The chain uses TRBV7-9 and TRBJ2-2; D is uncertain. The CDR3 DNA sequence: TGTGCCAGCACCCCCCTCCAGGATCTGGGGACCGGGGAGCTGTTTTTT. It encodes CASTPLQDLGTGELFF.